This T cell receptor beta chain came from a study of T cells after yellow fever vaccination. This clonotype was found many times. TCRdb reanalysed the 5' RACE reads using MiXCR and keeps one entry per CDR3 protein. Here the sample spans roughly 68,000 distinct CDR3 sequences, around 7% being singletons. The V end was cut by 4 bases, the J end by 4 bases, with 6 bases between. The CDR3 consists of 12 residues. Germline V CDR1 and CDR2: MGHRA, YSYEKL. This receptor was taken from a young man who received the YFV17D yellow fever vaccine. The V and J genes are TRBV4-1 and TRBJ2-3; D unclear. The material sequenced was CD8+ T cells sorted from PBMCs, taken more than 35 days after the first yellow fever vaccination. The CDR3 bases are TGCGCCAGCAGCCTCGGACCAGATACGCAGTATTTT. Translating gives CASSLGPDTQYF.